The 21 T cell receptor beta chains given below trace back to one sample, sequenced in a study of cytomegalovirus exposure and HLA in healthy donors. The PCR contained 60 Vbeta and 13 Jbeta primers. The protocol was immunoSEQ multiplex PCR, while the TCRdb copy is restricted to in-frame clones and leaves out a portion. The data hold a few hundred thousand clones, with about 77% observed a single time. Input material: PBMCs. The receptors come from a woman aged 25 to 45 in good health and CMV-seronegative.

The V call is TRBV19, the J call TRBJ1-3; a possible D gene is TRBD1 (5 bases). The CDR3 spans 15 residues. Trimming stripped 6 bases from V and 0 bases from J, with 12 bases between. Germline loops: CDR1 LNHDA, CDR2 SQIVND (reference sequence). The CDR3 sequence is CASSGGHSSGNTIYF. The CDR3 DNA reads TGTGCCAGTAGCGGTGGACACAGCTCTGGAAACACCATATATTTT. Supplemented by reference TRBV19 and TRBJ1-3, the full variable domain reads DGGITQSPKYLFRKEGQNVTLSCEQNLNHDAMYWYRQDPGQGLRLIYYSQIVNDFQKGDIAEGYSVSREKKESFPLTVTSAQKNPTAFYLCASSGGHSSGNTIYFGEGSWLTVV.

A single count supports this clone. The chain carries TRBV11-3 and TRBJ2-2; TRBD1 aligns across 8 bases. Trimming at V came to 5 bases and at J to 6 bases, leaving 5 bases not matched to a gene. The CDR3 sequence is 14 residues long. CDR1 SGHNT and CDR2 YENEEA come from the germline V gene. CDR3 coding DNA: TGTGCCAGCAGCGGTAGACAGGGGCCCGGGGAGCTGTTTTTT. Translated: CASSGRQGPGELFF.

The rearrangement links TRBV18 to TRBJ1-2; 8 nucleotides align to TRBD1. CDR3 length equals 16 residues. V shed 3 bases, J shed 1 base, and the junction held 7 bases outside the gene matches. CDR1 and CDR2 (germline): KGHSH, LQKENI. CDR3 amino acids: CASSPGQGAINYGYTF. The CDR3, as DNA: TGTGCCAGCTCACCCGGGCAGGGGGCAATTAACTATGGCTACACCTTC.

This clone has more than one count but fewer than ten. The gene calls are TRBV4-1 and TRBJ2-7, with 9 bases identical to TRBD2. V was clipped by 0 bases and J by 2 bases; unmatched bases: 8. The germline V gene has CDR1 MGHRA and CDR2 YSYEKL. The CDR3 consists of 17 residues. The DNA for the CDR3 is TGCGCCAGCAGCCAAGATCCTATGCCTAGCGGGACCTACGAGCAGTACTTC. The encoded protein is CASSQDPMPSGTYEQYF.

This chain joins TRBV5-1 and TRBJ1-2; 9 nucleotides align to TRBD1. Germline loops: CDR1 SGHRS, CDR2 YFSETQ. This CDR3 contains 14 residues. V lost 5 bases to trimming and J lost 8 bases; unmatched junction nucleotides: 10. The CDR3 coding sequence is TGCGCCAGCAGACCTCCGGGACAGGGACGGGGCTACACCTTC. This sequence encodes CASRPPGQGRGYTF.

J is TRBJ2-1 and V is TRBV29-1; 8 nucleotides line up with TRBD2. The CDR3 has 16 amino acids. Germline CDR1 is SQVTM and CDR2 is ANQGSEA. The V segment lost 6 bases and the J segment 0 bases; nucleotides outside the gene matches: 10. The CDR3 protein is CSVAKIAGNSYNEQFF. CDR3 coding DNA: TGCAGCGTCGCCAAAATAGCGGGAAACTCCTACAATGAGCAGTTCTTC.

The gene calls are TRBV30 and TRBJ2-7; 8 positions agree with TRBD1. Germline CDR1 GTSNPN, CDR2 SVGIG (reference sequence). This CDR3 has 13 amino acids. The junction had 8 bases not matched to a gene; V was cut back by 3 bases and J by 7 bases. In nucleotides, the CDR3 is TGTGCCTGGAGGACCCATGGACAGGGTGAGCAGTACTTC. Translating gives CAWRTHGQGEQYF.

The CDR3 spells CASSDRGGAPYEQYF. CDR3 nucleotide sequence: TGCGCCAGCAGCGACAGGGGTGGCGCGCCCTACGAGCAGTACTTC. V is TRBV5-1 and J is TRBJ2-7, with 8 bases lining up with TRBD1. The CDR3 runs 15 residues. Germline CDR1 and CDR2: SGHRS and YFSETQ. V trimming: 4 bases; J trimming: 2 bases; junction bases outside the gene matches: 8.

The chain recombines TRBV5-6 with TRBJ1-2; D remains ambiguous. The germline V and J ends were trimmed by 0 bases and 4 bases, with 10 bases remaining between them. This CDR3 is 14 amino acids long. Germline CDR1 SGHDT, CDR2 YYEEEE. CDR3 sequence: CASSLGTGSYGYTF. CDR3 DNA sequence: TGTGCCAGCAGCTTGGGGACGGGGTCCTATGGCTACACCTTC.

This clone was detected only a few times. This rearrangement joins TRBV5-6 to TRBJ2-2, with TRBD1 as a possible D gene (6 bases). Germline loops: CDR1 SGHDT, CDR2 YYEEEE. Trimming removed 4 bases at V and 0 bases at J, with 10 bases between. The CDR3 contains 15 residues. CDR3 bases: TGTGCCAGCAGCCCCCGGGACACGAACACCGGGGAGCTGTTTTTT. Its translation is CASSPRDTNTGELFF.

The chain couples TRBV19 to TRBJ1-2; TRBD1 might be the D (5 bases). The germline CDR1 and CDR2 sequences are LNHDA and SQIVND (reference sequence). Trimming shortened V by 8 bases and J by 7 bases, and 14 bases separated the two germline ends. The CDR3 is made up of 12 amino acids. The CDR3 protein is CASFLQGTGYTF. The CDR3 nucleotides read TGTGCCAGTTTTCTCCAGGGAACTGGCTACACCTTC.

This chain uses TRBV6-1 with TRBJ1-4, with a possible D match to TRBD1 (5 bases). With 4 bases removed from V and 0 bases from J, the gap between germline ends came to 18 bases. Germline values: CDR1 MNHNS, CDR2 SASEGT. This CDR3 spans 18 amino acids. The CDR3 here is CASSASRTSPTTNEKLFF. CDR3 in DNA: TGTGCCAGCAGTGCAAGTAGGACATCTCCTACAACTAATGAAAAACTGTTTTTT.

The V and J genes are TRBV19 and TRBJ2-3, with D possibly being TRBD2 (6 bases). Trimming shortened V by 9 bases and J by 8 bases, and 9 bases separated the two germline ends. This CDR3 comprises 10 residues. Germline loops: CDR1 LNHDA, CDR2 SQIVND (reference sequence). In DNA, the CDR3 is TGTGCCAGCAAGGGAGGTACGCAGTATTTT. As protein: CASKGGTQYF.

The gene calls are TRBV7-6 and TRBJ1-1; 7 bases line up with TRBD1. CDR3 size: 14 residues. V lost 4 bases and J lost 5; bases outside the gene matches: 7. CDR1 is SGHVS, CDR2 FNYEAQ, per germline. The CDR3 nucleotides are TGTGCCAGCAGCTCAGGACAGGAGGCGACTGAAGCTTTCTTT. Amino acid sequence: CASSSGQEATEAFF. Complete variable domain (other parts from reference TRBV7-6 and TRBJ1-1): GAGVSQSPRYKVTKRGQDVALRCDPISGHVSLYWYRQALGQGPEFLTYFNYEAQQDKSGLPNDRFSAERPEGSISTLTIQRTEQRDSAMYRCASSSGQEATEAFFGQGTRLTVV.

The V call is TRBV6-5, the J call TRBJ1-2; the D is unclear. Trimming pared 1 base from V and 4 bases from J, leaving 10 bases between. Germline CDR1 is MNHEY and CDR2 is SVGAGI. This CDR3 is 14 amino acids long. The CDR3 region is CASSYYPAGYGYTF. The CDR3 DNA reads TGTGCCAGCAGTTACTACCCGGCAGGCTATGGCTACACCTTC.

This clone showed up just a few times. The chain couples TRBV5-5 to TRBJ2-4, with 7 bases lining up with TRBD1. Germline lookup yields CDR1 SGHKS and CDR2 YYEKEE (reference sequence). The length of the CDR3 is 15 residues. J was trimmed by 3 bases and V by 4 bases; bases with no gene match: 7. CDR3 bases: TGTGCCAGCAGCCGGGACAGACCCTACAAAAACATTCAGTACTTC. Protein: CASSRDRPYKNIQYF.

V usage is TRBV25-1 and J usage is TRBJ2-7; 8 positions agree with TRBD1. J lost 3 bases, V lost 6 bases, and 7 bases had no gene match. Per germline, CDR1 MGHDK and CDR2 SYGVNS. CDR3 length equals 14 residues. The CDR3 loop reads CASSPGDRHYEQYF. Here the CDR3 DNA reads TGTGCCAGCAGCCCGGGGGACAGGCACTACGAGCAGTACTTC.

The chain uses TRBV5-1 and TRBJ1-1; possible D gene TRBD1, 5 bases. Trimming removed 4 bases from V and 3 bases from J, with 10 bases in between. CDR3 length: 13 residues. CDR1 SGHRS and CDR2 YFSETQ come from the germline V gene. The CDR3 loop reads CASSDLGDTEAFF. The CDR3 DNA reads TGCGCCAGCAGCGACCTAGGGGACACTGAAGCTTTCTTT.

The V and J genes are TRBV7-9 and TRBJ2-2, with 9 bases aligning to TRBD2. The CDR3 is 16 residues long. The V segment lost 3 bases and the J segment 7 bases; nucleotides outside the gene matches: 9. From germline, CDR1 is SEHNR and CDR2 FQNEAQ (reference sequence). The CDR3 coding sequence is TGTGCCAGCAGCTTCAGGACGGGACTAGCAAGCGGGGAGCTGTTTTTT. Encoded protein: CASSFRTGLASGELFF.

A single count supports this clone. The V gene is TRBV19, the J gene TRBJ2-7; D perhaps matches TRBD2 (6 bases). CDR1 and CDR2 (germline): LNHDA, SQIVND (reference sequence). V shed 3 bases and J shed 0 bases, with 9 bases lying between them. CDR3 length equals 14 residues. The CDR3 nucleotides read TGTGCCAGTAGTATGAGTAGCGGCTCCTACGAGCAGTACTTC. It encodes CASSMSSGSYEQYF. The full variable domain, in which reference TRBV19 and TRBJ2-7 provide the parts outside the CDR3, is DGGITQSPKYLFRKEGQNVTLSCEQNLNHDAMYWYRQDPGQGLRLIYYSQIVNDFQKGDIAEGYSVSREKKESFPLTVTSAQKNPTAFYLCASSMSSGSYEQYFGPGTRLTVT.

V and J are TRBV11-2 and TRBJ2-4; 15 bases align to TRBD2. CDR1 is SGHAT, CDR2 FQNNGV, per germline. The CDR3 consists of 17 residues. V lost 8 bases and J lost 2; bases outside the gene matches: 7. The CDR3 reads CASRTSGRADPKNIQYF. The CDR3 coding sequence is TGTGCCAGCCGGACTAGCGGGAGGGCCGATCCCAAAAACATTCAGTACTTC.